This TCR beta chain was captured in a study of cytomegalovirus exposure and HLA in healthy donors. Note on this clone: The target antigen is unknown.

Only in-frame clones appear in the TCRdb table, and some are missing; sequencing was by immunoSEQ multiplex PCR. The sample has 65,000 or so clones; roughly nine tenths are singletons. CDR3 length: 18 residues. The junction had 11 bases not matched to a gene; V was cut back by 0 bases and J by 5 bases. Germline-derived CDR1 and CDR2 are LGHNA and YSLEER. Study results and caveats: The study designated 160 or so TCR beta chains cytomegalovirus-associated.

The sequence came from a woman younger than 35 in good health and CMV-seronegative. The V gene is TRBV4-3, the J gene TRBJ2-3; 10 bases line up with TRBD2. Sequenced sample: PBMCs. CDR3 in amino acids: CASSQETAFSGRLDTQYF. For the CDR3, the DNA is TGCGCCAGCAGCCAAGAGACCGCCTTTAGCGGGAGGCTAGATACGCAGTATTTT.